The 29 T cell receptor beta chains below come from one sample, sequenced in a study of T cell changes during pregnancy in multiple sclerosis. Sequencing was performed with immunoSEQ multiplex PCR; in TCRdb, only in-frame clones are kept and a portion is missing. The repertoire holds 70,000 to 75,000 clones, 80% to 95% seen once, with roughly 2% in the top ten. The sample here was peripheral blood, taken in the second trimester of pregnancy. These receptors were taken from a female donor with multiple sclerosis, enrolled in a pregnancy study.

The rearrangement joins TRBV30 to TRBJ2-1; D perhaps matches TRBD2 (5 bases). The CDR3 totals 12 residues. The V end was cut by 1 base, the J end by 5 bases, with 6 bases between. Germline CDR1 and CDR2: GTSNPN and SVGIG (reference sequence). CDR3 in DNA: TGTGCCTGGAGTGAGACTAACAATGAGCAGTTCTTC. It translates to CAWSETNNEQFF.

The rearrangement joins TRBV9 to TRBJ1-2; the match to TRBD1 covers 10 bases. Germline V gene lookup returns CDR1 SGDLS and CDR2 YYNGEE. V was pared by 3 bases and J by 0 bases, with 8 bases of the junction left unmatched. This CDR3 comprises 17 residues. In nucleotides, the CDR3 is TGTGCCAGCAGCGCTCACCGGGACAGGGGAACTAACTATGGCTACACCTTC. Protein: CASSAHRDRGTNYGYTF.

The gene calls are TRBV25-1 and TRBJ1-2, with D possibly being TRBD1 (5 bases). The CDR3 covers 13 residues. Germline V gene lookup returns CDR1 MGHDK and CDR2 SYGVNS. Trimming pared 7 bases from V and 0 bases from J, leaving 9 bases between. CDR3 nucleotide sequence: TGTGCCAGCACACGGGGGTCTAACTATGGCTACACCTTC. Protein: CASTRGSNYGYTF.

This chain uses TRBV6-4 with TRBJ1-6, with D possibly matching TRBD1 (5 bases). The CDR3 spans 13 residues. Germline V gene data show CDR1 as MRHNA and CDR2 as SNTAGT. The V gene lost 5 bases and the J gene lost 7 bases, with 9 bases spanning the gap. The CDR3 loop reads CASSLDTNSPLHF. The CDR3, as DNA: TGTGCCAGCAGTCTGGACACCAATTCACCCCTCCACTTT.

The chain is built from TRBV21-1 and TRBJ1-6. TRBV21-1 is listed as a pseudogene. The CDR3 consists of 20 residues. The CDR3 DNA reads TGTGCCAGCAGCAAATCCATAGGCGCGGGCAGGAGCTCCTATAATTCACCCCTCCACTTT. Amino acids: CASSKSIGAGRSSYNSPLHF.

This clone occurred a few times. The J gene is TRBJ2-3, the V gene TRBV7-2; 8 bases agree with TRBD2. With 3 bases clipped from V and 4 bases from J, the junction kept 3 bases outside the gene matches. Germline values: CDR1 SGHTA, CDR2 FQGNSA. This CDR3 spans 14 amino acids. This chain's CDR3 is CASSFLGLADTQYF. In DNA form, the CDR3 reads TGTGCCAGCAGCTTCCTGGGACTAGCAGATACGCAGTATTTT.

The V and J genes are TRBV2 and TRBJ1-4, with a weak D call TRBD1 (5 bases). The CDR3 spans 14 residues. Trimming took off 8 bases at V and 7 bases at J, with 17 bases between the two ends. Germline V lookup: CDR1 SNHLY, CDR2 FYNNEI. The CDR3 nucleotides read TGTGCCAGCGACCCGGGGGGGGAACCTGAAAAACTGTTTTTT. This translates into CASDPGGEPEKLFF.

This chain connects TRBV4-1 to TRBJ2-3, with D possibly being TRBD2 (6 bases). The CDR3 loop spans 16 amino acids. Trimming took off 2 bases at V and 4 bases at J, with 16 bases between the two ends. Germline-derived CDR1 and CDR2 are MGHRA and YSYEKL. CDR3 DNA: TGCGCCAGCAGCCAACCACCGACTAGTCTCCCAGATACGCAGTATTTT. Translating gives CASSQPPTSLPDTQYF.

The V call is TRBV29-1, the J call TRBJ2-2; D possibly corresponds to TRBD2 (5 bases). The ends were cut back, 6 bases at V and 2 bases at J, with 16 bases in the middle. In germline, CDR1 is SQVTM, CDR2 ANQGSEA. This CDR3 is 15 amino acids long. The CDR3 DNA sequence: TGCAGCGTGGGTGGACTCGGAAGAAACACCGGGGAGCTGTTTTTT. Encoded protein: CSVGGLGRNTGELFF.

V usage is TRBV5-3 and J usage is TRBJ1-1, with 8 bases lining up with TRBD1. TRBV5-3 counts as an open reading frame of uncertain function. V lost 4 bases to trimming and J lost 4 bases; unmatched junction nucleotides: 18. CDR3 length equals 18 residues. CDR3 sequence: CARSPRQGLHHGGTEAFF. The CDR3 DNA follows: TGTGCCAGAAGCCCGCGACAGGGGCTACATCACGGGGGCACTGAAGCTTTCTTT.

V usage is TRBV7-2 and J usage is TRBJ2-3, with 8 positions matching TRBD2. The trim removed 2 bases at V and 4 bases at J, leaving 5 bases unmatched. There are 15 residues in the CDR3. The germline V gene has CDR1 SGHTA and CDR2 FQGNSA. The CDR3 DNA sequence: TGTGCCAGCAGCTTAAACGGGGGGGGCTCAGATACGCAGTATTTT. It translates to CASSLNGGGSDTQYF.

The J gene is TRBJ1-1, the V gene TRBV6-1, with D maybe TRBD1 (6 bases). The germline V gene encodes CDR1 MNHNS and CDR2 SASEGT. This CDR3 spans 15 amino acids. The V and J ends lost 6 bases and 4 bases respectively, with 18 bases between them. DNA of the CDR3: TGTGCCAGCAGGCCCTATCTAACAGGGAGCACTGAAGCTTTCTTT. Protein product: CASRPYLTGSTEAFF.

The chain couples TRBV18 to TRBJ1-6; D perhaps matches TRBD1 (5 bases). Germline V lookup: CDR1 KGHSH, CDR2 LQKENI. The V gene lost 3 bases and the J gene lost 7 bases, with 10 bases spanning the gap. This CDR3 region has 14 residues. The DNA of the CDR3 is TGTGCCAGCTCACCCAGGGTGGGGAATTCACCCCTCCACTTT. Its translation is CASSPRVGNSPLHF.

The chain has TRBV5-1 and TRBJ1-4; the D gene is possibly TRBD1 (6 bases). Trimming took off 4 bases at V and 14 bases at J, with 24 bases between the two ends. The CDR3 has 15 residues. Germline V gives CDR1 SGHRS, CDR2 YFSETQ. The CDR3 sequence is CASSPAKGQTAGLFF. CDR3 coding DNA: TGCGCCAGCAGCCCCGCAAAAGGACAGACCGCTGGGCTGTTTTTT.

The chain combines TRBV7-8 with TRBJ1-4; D remains unclear. Germline V gene sequence: CDR1 SGHVS, CDR2 FQNEAQ. This CDR3 has 15 residues. Trimming took off 1 base at V and 7 bases at J, with 13 bases between the two ends. CDR3: CASSLVAQASEKLFF. For the CDR3, the DNA is TGTGCCAGCAGCTTAGTAGCCCAAGCGTCTGAAAAACTGTTTTTT.

The V and J genes are TRBV5-6 and TRBJ1-2, with 8 positions matching TRBD1. The CDR3 length is 15 residues. Per the germline V gene, CDR1 is SGHDT and CDR2 is YYEEEE. Trimming took 1 base from V and 3 from J; bases not matched to a gene: 5. The CDR3 here is CASSLLQGVDYGYTF. In DNA, the CDR3 is TGTGCCAGCAGCTTGTTACAGGGGGTAGACTATGGCTACACCTTC.

The V and J genes are TRBV18 and TRBJ1-1, with D possibly TRBD1 on 6 matching bases. This CDR3 comprises 15 residues. V was cut by 3 bases and J by 3 bases, with 14 bases left in between. Germline V gene sequence: CDR1 KGHSH, CDR2 LQKENI. The CDR3 nucleotides read TGTGCCAGCTCACCTTCCAGGGGTCGGTACACTGAAGCTTTCTTT. It translates to CASSPSRGRYTEAFF.

The CDR3 DNA sequence: TGTGCCAGCAGTTCCTACCAAACAGGGACCTACGAGCAGTACTTC. Its translation: CASSSYQTGTYEQYF. The chain is built from TRBV27 and TRBJ2-7; tentatively, D is TRBD1 (6 bases). CDR1 and CDR2 (germline): MNHEY, SMNVEV (reference sequence). The CDR3 sequence is 15 residues long. Trimming removed 4 bases from V and 2 bases from J, with 15 bases in between.

This chain links TRBV7-3 with TRBJ2-3; 13 positions match TRBD2. The CDR3 consists of 16 residues. The trim removed 5 bases at V and 4 bases at J, leaving 6 bases unmatched. CDR1 SGHTA and CDR2 FQGTGA come from the germline V gene. In DNA, the CDR3 is TGTGCCAGCAGCCGCACTAGCGGGGGGGGCTCAGATACGCAGTATTTT. Protein product: CASSRTSGGGSDTQYF. The complete variable domain, with remaining parts taken from reference TRBV7-3 and TRBJ2-3, reads GAGVSQTPSNKVTEKGKYVELRCDPISGHTALYWYRQSLGQGPEFLIYFQGTGAADDSGLPNDRFFAVRPEGSVSTLKIQRTERGDSAVYLCASSRTSGGGSDTQYFGPGTRLTVL.

This sequence joins TRBV5-1 and TRBJ2-4; TRBD1 matches 12 bases. Germline assignment: CDR1 SGHRS and CDR2 YFSETQ. This CDR3 is built from 17 residues. Trimming cost V 4 bases and J 1 base; bases outside gene matches: 6. This CDR3 reads CASSTGTGGFAKNIQYF. CDR3 sequence (DNA): TGCGCCAGCAGCACCGGGACAGGGGGCTTTGCCAAAAACATTCAGTACTTC.

V gene TRBV6-4 combines with J gene TRBJ2-2, with 7 bases lining up with TRBD1. Germline trimming cut 2 bases from V and 3 bases from J; bases unmatched to any gene: 0. The germline V gene encodes CDR1 MRHNA and CDR2 SNTAGT. The CDR3 covers 14 residues. This chain's CDR3 is CASSDDRDTGELFF. CDR3 sequence (DNA): TGTGCCAGCAGTGACGACAGGGACACCGGGGAGCTGTTTTTT.

The rearrangement joins TRBV27 to TRBJ2-3; no definite D call. V shed 4 bases and J shed 0 bases, with 14 bases lying between them. The CDR3 has 16 amino acids. The germline CDR1 and CDR2 sequences are MNHEY and SMNVEV (reference sequence). CDR3 bases: TGTGCCAGCAGTTCCTTCGCGGAATATAGCACAGATACGCAGTATTTT. It translates to CASSSFAEYSTDTQYF.

This clone has just a few counts. The chain has TRBV2 and TRBJ1-1, with a possible D match to TRBD1 (5 bases). V lost 11 bases to trimming and J lost 0 bases, with 13 bases between them. This CDR3 is 13 amino acids long. The V gene's germline CDR1 is SNHLY and CDR2 FYNNEI. The CDR3 spells CAGGVHMNTEAFF. The DNA of the CDR3 is TGTGCCGGGGGGGTACATATGAACACTGAAGCTTTCTTT.

The V gene is TRBV18, the J gene TRBJ2-5; the D is unclear. Trimming removed 2 bases at V and 2 bases at J, with 6 bases between. Germline loops: CDR1 KGHSH, CDR2 LQKENI. This CDR3 has 13 residues. DNA for the CDR3: TGTGCCAGCTCACCAGTTCTTCAAGAGACCCAGTACTTC. Translation gives CASSPVLQETQYF.

The chain recombines TRBV25-1 with TRBJ1-1, with TRBD1 matching over 8 bases. The germline gives CDR1 MGHDK, CDR2 SYGVNS. V shed 2 bases, J shed 5 bases, and the junction held 13 bases outside the gene matches. This CDR3 contains 17 residues. CDR3 sequence reads: CASSESNIGRGLTEAFF. The CDR3 DNA reads TGTGCCAGCAGTGAAAGTAATATCGGCAGGGGGCTTACTGAAGCTTTCTTT.

The gene calls are TRBV27 and TRBJ1-6; TRBD1 agrees at 7 bases. There are 14 residues in the CDR3. Germline CDR1 and CDR2: MNHEY and SMNVEV (reference sequence). The V segment lost 6 bases and the J segment 3 bases; nucleotides outside the gene matches: 2. This CDR3 reads CASSGDSYNSPLHF. In nucleotides, the CDR3 is TGTGCCAGCAGCGGGGACAGCTATAATTCACCCCTCCACTTT.

The gene calls are TRBV2 and TRBJ2-1, with a tentative D call TRBD2 (6 bases). V lost 1 base, J lost 9 bases, and 13 bases lay in between. This CDR3 is built from 14 residues. Germline V gene sequence: CDR1 SNHLY, CDR2 FYNNEI. The CDR3 DNA is TGTGCCAGCAGTGAAGTATCAGGGCGGGGTGAGCAGTTCTTC. This translates into CASSEVSGRGEQFF.

This clone was recorded once. The chain employs TRBV11-1 and TRBJ1-2; no definite D call. The CDR3 length is 14 residues. The ends were cut back, 5 bases at V and 0 bases at J, with 10 bases in the middle. The germline gives CDR1 SGHAT, CDR2 FQDESV (reference sequence). The CDR3 nucleotides read TGTGCCAGCAGCCGAGAGTCGTCTAACTATGGCTACACCTTC. This gives the protein CASSRESSNYGYTF.

Note on this clone: Other DNA sequences from this sample encode an identical CDR3 as well. The chain recombines TRBV19 with TRBJ2-3; D is uncertain. CDR3 size: 14 residues. The germline gives CDR1 LNHDA, CDR2 SQIVND (reference sequence). V was cut by 0 bases and J by 1 base, with 5 bases left in between. This CDR3 reads CASSIDSGTDTQYF. In DNA form, the CDR3 reads TGTGCCAGTAGTATAGACTCCGGCACAGATACGCAGTATTTT.